The clone carrying this T cell receptor beta chain was counted a few times. Its antigen is unknown. The sample is drawn from a study of T-cell memory formation after mild COVID-19. The study's findings and limits: Day 15 to 85 contracting clones showed balanced CD4/CD8; later expanders leaned CD4+.

In TCRdb, the 5' RACE reads were re-called with MiXCR into one record per CDR3 protein. The top ten hold 22% of the sample, which has hundreds of thousands of distinct CDR3 sequences, around 15% seen once. The CDR3 length is 15 residues. Losses at the gene ends were 2 bases for V and 5 bases for J; bases not matched to a gene: 4. Germline lookup yields CDR1 SGHTA and CDR2 FQGTGA. This chain links TRBV7-3 with TRBJ2-3, with 10 bases identical to TRBD2. What was sequenced was PBMCs or a T cell subset sorted from them (not recorded which). The TCR sequence derives from a man younger than 30 who had mild COVID-19 (a few samples of this study predate the infection). Cell type and time point are not known. Here the CDR3 DNA reads TGTGCCAGCAGCTTATTGGCTAGCGGGGGAGATACGCAGTATTTT. This sequence encodes CASSLLASGGDTQYF.